The source of this T cell receptor beta chain is a study of T cell responses to AZD1222 COVID-19 vaccine. In germline, CDR1 is DFQATT, CDR2 SNEGSKA (reference sequence). V lost 5 bases, J lost 9 bases, and 11 bases lay in between. This CDR3 spans 11 amino acids. The method was immunoSEQ multiplex PCR; TCRdb's version includes in-frame clones alone and lacks a portion of them. The sample shows roughly 120,000 clones, approximately 84% of them seen only once. The clonotype comes from an adult in good health. The source was peripheral blood, collected on day 0 of AZD1222 vaccination. This sequence joins TRBV20-1 and TRBJ2-1; D not resolved. CDR3 in amino acids: CSAGPGVEQFF. The CDR3 DNA is TGCAGTGCTGGGCCCGGCGTTGAGCAGTTCTTC.